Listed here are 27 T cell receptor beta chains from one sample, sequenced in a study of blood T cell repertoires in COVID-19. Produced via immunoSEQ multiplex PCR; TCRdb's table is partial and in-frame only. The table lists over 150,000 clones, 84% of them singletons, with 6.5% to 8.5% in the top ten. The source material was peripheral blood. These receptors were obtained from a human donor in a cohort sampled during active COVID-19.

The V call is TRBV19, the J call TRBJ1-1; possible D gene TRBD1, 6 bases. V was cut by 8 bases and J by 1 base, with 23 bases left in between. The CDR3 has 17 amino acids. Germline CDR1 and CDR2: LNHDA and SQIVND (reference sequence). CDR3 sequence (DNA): TGTGCCAGTTTCTTAGGGGGATCACTTCCTGCGAACACTGAAGCTTTCTTT. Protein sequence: CASFLGGSLPANTEAFF.

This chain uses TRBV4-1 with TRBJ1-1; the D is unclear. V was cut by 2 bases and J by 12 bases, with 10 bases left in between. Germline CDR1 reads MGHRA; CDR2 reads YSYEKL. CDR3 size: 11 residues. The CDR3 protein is CASSQKSGTFF. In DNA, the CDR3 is TGCGCCAGCAGCCAAAAGTCCGGGACTTTCTTT.

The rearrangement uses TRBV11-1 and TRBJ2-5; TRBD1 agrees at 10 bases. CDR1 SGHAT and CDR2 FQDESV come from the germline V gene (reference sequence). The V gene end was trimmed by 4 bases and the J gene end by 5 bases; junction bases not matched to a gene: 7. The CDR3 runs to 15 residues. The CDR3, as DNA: TGTGCCAGCAGCTCCCGGACAGGGGGAGTGGAGACCCAGTACTTC. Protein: CASSSRTGGVETQYF.

CDR3 nucleotides: TGTGCCAGCAGCCCCTCCGGGACAGTAAACACCGGGGAGCTGTTTTTT. Translated, it gives CASSPSGTVNTGELFF. The V and J genes are TRBV7-3 and TRBJ2-2; 7 bases fit TRBD1. J gave up 2 bases and V 5 bases, and 8 bases lay outside the gene matches. From germline, CDR1 is SGHTA and CDR2 FQGTGA. The CDR3 spans 16 residues.

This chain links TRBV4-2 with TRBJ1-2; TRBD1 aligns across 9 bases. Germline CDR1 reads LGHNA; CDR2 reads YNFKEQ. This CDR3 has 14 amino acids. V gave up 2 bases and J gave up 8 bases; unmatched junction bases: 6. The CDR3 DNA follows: TGTGCCAGCAGCCAATCTGGGACAGGGACCGGCTACACCTTC. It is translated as CASSQSGTGTGYTF.

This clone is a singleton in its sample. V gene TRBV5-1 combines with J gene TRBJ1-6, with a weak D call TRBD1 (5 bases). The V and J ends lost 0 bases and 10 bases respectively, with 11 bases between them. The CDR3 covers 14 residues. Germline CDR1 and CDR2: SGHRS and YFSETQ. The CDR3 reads CASSLEPGNSPLHF. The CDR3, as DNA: TGCGCCAGCAGCTTGGAACCAGGGAACTCACCCCTCCACTTT. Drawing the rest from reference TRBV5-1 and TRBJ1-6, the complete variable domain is KAGVTQTPRYLIKTRGQQVTLSCSPISGHRSVSWYQQTPGQGLQFLFEYFSETQRNKGNFPGRFSGRQFSNSRSEMNVSTLELGDSALYLCASSLEPGNSPLHFGNGTRLTVT.

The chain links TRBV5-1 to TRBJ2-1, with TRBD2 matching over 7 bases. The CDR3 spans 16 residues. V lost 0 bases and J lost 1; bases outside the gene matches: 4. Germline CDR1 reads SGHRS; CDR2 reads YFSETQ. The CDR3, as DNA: TGCGCCAGCAGCTTGGGTCCGGGGGGTTCCTACAATGAGCAGTTCTTC. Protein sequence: CASSLGPGGSYNEQFF.

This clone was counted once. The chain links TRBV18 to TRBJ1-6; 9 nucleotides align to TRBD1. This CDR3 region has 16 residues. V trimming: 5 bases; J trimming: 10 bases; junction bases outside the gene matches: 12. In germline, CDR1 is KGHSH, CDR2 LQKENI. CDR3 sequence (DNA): TGTGCCAGCTCAGCGGGACAGGGTGGGGTAAGGTCACCCCTCCACTTT. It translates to CASSAGQGGVRSPLHF.

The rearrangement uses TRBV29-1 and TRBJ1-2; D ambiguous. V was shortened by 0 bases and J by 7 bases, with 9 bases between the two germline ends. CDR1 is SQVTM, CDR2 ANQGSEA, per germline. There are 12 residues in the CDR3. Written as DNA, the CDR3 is TGCAGCGTTGAAGATCGAGATCCTGGCTACACCTTC. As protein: CSVEDRDPGYTF.

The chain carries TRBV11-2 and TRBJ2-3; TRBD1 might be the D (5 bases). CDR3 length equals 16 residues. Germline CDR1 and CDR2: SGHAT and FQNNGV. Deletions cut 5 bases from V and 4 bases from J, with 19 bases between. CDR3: CASSPPLGARSDTQYF. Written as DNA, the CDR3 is TGTGCCAGCAGCCCGCCGTTAGGGGCGAGGTCAGATACGCAGTATTTT.

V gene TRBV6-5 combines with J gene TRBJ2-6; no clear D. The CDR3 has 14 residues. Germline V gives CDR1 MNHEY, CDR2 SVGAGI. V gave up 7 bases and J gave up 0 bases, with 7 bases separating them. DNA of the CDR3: TGTGCCAGCAAACACGCCTCTGGGGCCAACGTCCTGACTTTC. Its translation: CASKHASGANVLTF.

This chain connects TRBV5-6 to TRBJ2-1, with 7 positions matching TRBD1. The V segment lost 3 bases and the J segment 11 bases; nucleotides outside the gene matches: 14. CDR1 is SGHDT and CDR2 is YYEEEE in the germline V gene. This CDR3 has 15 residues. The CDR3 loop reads CASSSPAGTAMKQFF. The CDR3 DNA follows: TGTGCCAGCAGCTCCCCCGCCGGGACAGCAATGAAGCAGTTCTTC.

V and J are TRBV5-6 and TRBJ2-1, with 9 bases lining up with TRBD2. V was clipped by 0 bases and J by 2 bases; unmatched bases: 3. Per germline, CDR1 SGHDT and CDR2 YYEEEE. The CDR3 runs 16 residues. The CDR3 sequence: CASSLGSGGPYNEQFF. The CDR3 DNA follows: TGTGCCAGCAGCTTGGGGAGCGGGGGGCCCTACAATGAGCAGTTCTTC. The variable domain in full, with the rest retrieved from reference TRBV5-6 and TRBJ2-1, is DAGVTQSPTHLIKTRGQQVTLRCSPKSGHDTVSWYQQALGQGPQFIFQYYEEEERQRGNFPDRFSGHQFPNYSSELNVNALLLGDSALYLCASSLGSGGPYNEQFFGPGTRLTVL.

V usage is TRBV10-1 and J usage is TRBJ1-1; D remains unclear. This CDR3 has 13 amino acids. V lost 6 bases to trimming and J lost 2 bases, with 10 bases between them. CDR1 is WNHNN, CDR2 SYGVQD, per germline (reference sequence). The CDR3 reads CASRGGSNTEAFF. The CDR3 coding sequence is TGCGCCAGCAGGGGAGGCTCTAACACTGAAGCTTTCTTT.

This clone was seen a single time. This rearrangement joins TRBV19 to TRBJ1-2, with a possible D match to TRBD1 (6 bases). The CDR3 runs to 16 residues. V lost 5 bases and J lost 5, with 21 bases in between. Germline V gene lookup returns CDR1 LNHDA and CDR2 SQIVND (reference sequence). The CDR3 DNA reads TGTGCCAGTAGTTCAAATTCTCACAGGGAGCCATATGGCTACACCTTC. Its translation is CASSSNSHREPYGYTF.

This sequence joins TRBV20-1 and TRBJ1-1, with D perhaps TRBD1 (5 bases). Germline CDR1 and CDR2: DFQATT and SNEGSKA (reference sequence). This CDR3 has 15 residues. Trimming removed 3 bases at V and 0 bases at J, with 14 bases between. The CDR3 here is CSASSRQTMNTEAFF. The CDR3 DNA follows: TGCAGTGCTAGTTCTCGACAGACCATGAACACTGAAGCTTTCTTT.

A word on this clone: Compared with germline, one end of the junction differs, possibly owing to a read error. The CDR3 protein is CASRRQGSNEQYF. CDR3 nucleotide sequence: TGTGCCAGCAGGCGACAGGGCTCCAACGAGCAGTACTTC. The rearrangement joins TRBV7-9 to TRBJ2-7; TRBD1 agrees at 7 bases. CDR3 length: 13 residues. Germline V gives CDR1 SEHNR, CDR2 FQNEAQ (reference sequence).

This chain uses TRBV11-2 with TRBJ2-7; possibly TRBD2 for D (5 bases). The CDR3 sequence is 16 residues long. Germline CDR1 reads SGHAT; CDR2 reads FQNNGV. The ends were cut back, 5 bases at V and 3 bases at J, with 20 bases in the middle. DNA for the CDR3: TGTGCCAGCAGCCCTAAGAGAAACACTGGACTCTACGAGCAGTACTTC. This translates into CASSPKRNTGLYEQYF.

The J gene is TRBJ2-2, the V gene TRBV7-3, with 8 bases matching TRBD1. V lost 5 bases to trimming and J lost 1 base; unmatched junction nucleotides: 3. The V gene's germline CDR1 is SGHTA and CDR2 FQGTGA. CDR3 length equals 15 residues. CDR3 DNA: TGTGCCAGCAGCAGGGACAGGTTGAACACCGGGGAGCTGTTTTTT. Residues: CASSRDRLNTGELFF.

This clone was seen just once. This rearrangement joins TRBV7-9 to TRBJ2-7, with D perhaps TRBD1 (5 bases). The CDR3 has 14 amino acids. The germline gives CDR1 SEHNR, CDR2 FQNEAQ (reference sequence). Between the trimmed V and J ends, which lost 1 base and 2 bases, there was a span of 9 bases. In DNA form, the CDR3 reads TGTGCCAGCAGCTTAGAACAGGAAACCTACGAGCAGTACTTC. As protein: CASSLEQETYEQYF.

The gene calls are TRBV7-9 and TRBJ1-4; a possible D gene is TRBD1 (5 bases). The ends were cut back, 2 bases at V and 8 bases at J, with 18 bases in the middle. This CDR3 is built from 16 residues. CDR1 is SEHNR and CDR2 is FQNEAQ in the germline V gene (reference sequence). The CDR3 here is CASSLNGGGTGEKLFF. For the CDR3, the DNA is TGTGCCAGCAGCTTAAACGGTGGGGGGACGGGGGAAAAACTGTTTTTT. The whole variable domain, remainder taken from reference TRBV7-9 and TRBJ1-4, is DTGVSQNPRHKITKRGQNVTFRCDPISEHNRLYWYRQTLGQGPEFLTYFQNEAQLEKSRLLSDRFSAERPKGSFSTLEIQRTEQGDSAMYLCASSLNGGGTGEKLFFGSGTQLSVL.

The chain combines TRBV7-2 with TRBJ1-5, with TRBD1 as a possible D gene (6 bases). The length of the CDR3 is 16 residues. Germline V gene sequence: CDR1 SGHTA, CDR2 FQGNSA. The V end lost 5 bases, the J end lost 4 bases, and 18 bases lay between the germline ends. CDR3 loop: CASSPRQASSNQPQHF. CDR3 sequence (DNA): TGTGCCAGCAGCCCCAGACAGGCGTCCTCAAATCAGCCCCAGCATTTT.

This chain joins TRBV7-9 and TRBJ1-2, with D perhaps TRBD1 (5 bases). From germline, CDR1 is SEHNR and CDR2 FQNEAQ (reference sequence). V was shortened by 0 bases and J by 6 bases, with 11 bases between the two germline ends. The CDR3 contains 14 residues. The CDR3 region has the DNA TGTGCCAGCAGCTTAGCGGGGCGTGGCGATGGCTACACCTTC. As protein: CASSLAGRGDGYTF.

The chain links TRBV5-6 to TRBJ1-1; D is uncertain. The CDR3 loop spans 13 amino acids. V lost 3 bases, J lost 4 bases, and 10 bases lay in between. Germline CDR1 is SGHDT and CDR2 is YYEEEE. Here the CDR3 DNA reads TGTGCCAGCAGCTGGAGAGGTGGCACTGAAGCTTTCTTT. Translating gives CASSWRGGTEAFF.

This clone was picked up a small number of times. DNA of the CDR3: TGTGCCAGCTCACAGACAGGGGCGATGGTGGGATACGAGCAGTACTTC. Translating gives CASSQTGAMVGYEQYF. The J gene is TRBJ2-7, the V gene TRBV18; 8 positions agree with TRBD1. V was clipped by 4 bases and J by 4 bases; unmatched bases: 12. This CDR3 spans 16 amino acids. Germline-derived CDR1 and CDR2 are KGHSH and LQKENI. Full variable domain (outside the CDR3, taken from reference TRBV18 and TRBJ2-7): NAGVMQNPRHLVRRRGQEARLRCSPMKGHSHVYWYRQLPEEGLKFMVYLQKENIIDESGMPKERFSAEFPKEGPSILRIQQVVRGDSAAYFCASSQTGAMVGYEQYFGPGTRLTVT.

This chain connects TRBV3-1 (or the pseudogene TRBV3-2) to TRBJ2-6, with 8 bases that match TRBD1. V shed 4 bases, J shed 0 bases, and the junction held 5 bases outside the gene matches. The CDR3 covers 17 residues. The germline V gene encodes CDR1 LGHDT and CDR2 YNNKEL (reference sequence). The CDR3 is CASSLTGGGSGANVLTF. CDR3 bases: TGTGCCAGCAGCCTCACAGGGGGAGGCTCTGGGGCCAACGTCCTGACTTTC.

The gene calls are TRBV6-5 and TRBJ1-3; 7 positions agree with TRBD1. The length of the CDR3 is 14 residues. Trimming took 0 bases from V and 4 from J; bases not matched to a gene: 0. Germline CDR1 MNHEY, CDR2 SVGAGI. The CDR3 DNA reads TGTGCCAGCAGTTACTCGGACAGGGGAAACACCATATATTTT. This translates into CASSYSDRGNTIYF.